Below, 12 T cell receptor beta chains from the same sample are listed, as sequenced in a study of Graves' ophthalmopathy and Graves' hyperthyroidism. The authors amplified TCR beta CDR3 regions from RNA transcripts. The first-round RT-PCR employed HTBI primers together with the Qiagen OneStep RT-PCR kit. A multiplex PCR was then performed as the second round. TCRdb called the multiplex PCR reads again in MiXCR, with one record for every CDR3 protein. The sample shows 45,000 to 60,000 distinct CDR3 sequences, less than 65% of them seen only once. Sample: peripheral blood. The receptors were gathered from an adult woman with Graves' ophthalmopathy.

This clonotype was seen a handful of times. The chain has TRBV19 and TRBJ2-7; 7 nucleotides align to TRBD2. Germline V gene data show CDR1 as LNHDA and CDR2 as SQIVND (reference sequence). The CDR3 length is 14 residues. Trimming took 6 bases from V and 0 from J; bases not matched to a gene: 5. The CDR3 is CASSRGGSSYEQYF. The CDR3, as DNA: TGTGCCAGTAGCCGCGGGGGTAGCTCCTACGAGCAGTACTTC.

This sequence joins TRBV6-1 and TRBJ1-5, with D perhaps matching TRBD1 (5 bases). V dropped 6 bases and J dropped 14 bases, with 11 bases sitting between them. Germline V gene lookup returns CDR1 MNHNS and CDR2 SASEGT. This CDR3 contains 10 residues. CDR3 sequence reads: CASRYGTEHF. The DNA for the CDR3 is TGTGCCAGCAGGTACGGGACCGAGCATTTT.

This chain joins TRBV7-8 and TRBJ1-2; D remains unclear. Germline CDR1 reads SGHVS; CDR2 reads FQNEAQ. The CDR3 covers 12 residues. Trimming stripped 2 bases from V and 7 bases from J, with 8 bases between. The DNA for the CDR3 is TGTGCCAGCAGCTTACGGTCAGGTGGCTACACCTTC. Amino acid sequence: CASSLRSGGYTF.

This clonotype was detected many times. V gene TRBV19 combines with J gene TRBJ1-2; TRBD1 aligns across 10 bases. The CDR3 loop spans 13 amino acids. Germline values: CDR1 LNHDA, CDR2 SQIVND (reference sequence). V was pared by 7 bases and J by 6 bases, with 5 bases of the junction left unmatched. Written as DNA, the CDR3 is TGTGCCAGTATGGACAGGGGGTTAGATGGCTACACCTTC. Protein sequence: CASMDRGLDGYTF.

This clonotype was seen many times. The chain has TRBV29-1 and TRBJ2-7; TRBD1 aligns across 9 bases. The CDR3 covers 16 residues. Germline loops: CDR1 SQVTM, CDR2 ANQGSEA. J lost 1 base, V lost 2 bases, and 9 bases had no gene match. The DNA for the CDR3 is TGCAGCGTTGAACTTAGGGGACAGGGCTCTTCCTACGAGCAGTACTTC. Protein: CSVELRGQGSSYEQYF.

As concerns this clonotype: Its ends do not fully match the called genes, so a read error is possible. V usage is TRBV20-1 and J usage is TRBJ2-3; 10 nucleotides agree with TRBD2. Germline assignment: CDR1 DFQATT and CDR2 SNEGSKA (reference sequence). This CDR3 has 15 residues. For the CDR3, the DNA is TGCAGTGCTAGTACCCCGGGACTAGCGACAGATACGCAGTTTTTT. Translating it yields CSASTPGLATDTQFF.

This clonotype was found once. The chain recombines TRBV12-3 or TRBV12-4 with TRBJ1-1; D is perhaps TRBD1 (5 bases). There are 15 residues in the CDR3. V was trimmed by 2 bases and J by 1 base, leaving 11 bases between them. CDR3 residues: CASSLMGLANTEAFF. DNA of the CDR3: TGTGCCAGCAGTTTAATGGGACTCGCGAACACTGAAGCTTTCTTT.

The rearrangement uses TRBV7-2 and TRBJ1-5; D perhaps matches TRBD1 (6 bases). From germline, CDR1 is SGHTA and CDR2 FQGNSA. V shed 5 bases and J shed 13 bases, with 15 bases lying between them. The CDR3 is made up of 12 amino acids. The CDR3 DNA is TGTGCCAGCAGCCAGGACGGCGGGACACAGCATTTT. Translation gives CASSQDGGTQHF.

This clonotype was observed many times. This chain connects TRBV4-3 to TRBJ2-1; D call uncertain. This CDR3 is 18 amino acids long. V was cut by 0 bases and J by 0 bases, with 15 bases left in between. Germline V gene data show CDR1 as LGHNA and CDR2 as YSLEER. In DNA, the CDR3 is TGCGCCAGCAGCCAAGAGGGGTATCGGCAGAGCTCCTACAATGAGCAGTTCTTC. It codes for CASSQEGYRQSSYNEQFF.

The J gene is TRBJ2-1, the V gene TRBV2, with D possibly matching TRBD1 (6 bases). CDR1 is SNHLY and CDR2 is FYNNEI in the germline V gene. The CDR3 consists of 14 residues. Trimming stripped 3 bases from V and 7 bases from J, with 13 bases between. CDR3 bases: TGTGCCAGCAGTGATTGGGCAGGGGATAATGAGCAGTTCTTC. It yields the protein CASSDWAGDNEQFF. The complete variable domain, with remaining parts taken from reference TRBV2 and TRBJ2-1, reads EPEVTQTPSHQVTQMGQEVILRCVPISNHLYFYWYRQILGQKVEFLVSFYNNEISEKSEIFDDQFSVERPDGSNFTLKIRSTKLEDSAMYFCASSDWAGDNEQFFGPGTRLTVL.

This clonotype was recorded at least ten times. CDR3 region: CASSKDRGPGGELFF. CDR3 DNA: TGTGCCAGCAGCAAGGACAGGGGGCCAGGCGGGGAGCTGTTTTTT. This chain uses TRBV5-8 with TRBJ2-2, with 11 bases identical to TRBD1. This CDR3 spans 15 amino acids. The V segment lost 4 bases and the J segment 7 bases; nucleotides outside the gene matches: 6. The V gene's germline CDR1 is SGHTS and CDR2 YDEGEE.

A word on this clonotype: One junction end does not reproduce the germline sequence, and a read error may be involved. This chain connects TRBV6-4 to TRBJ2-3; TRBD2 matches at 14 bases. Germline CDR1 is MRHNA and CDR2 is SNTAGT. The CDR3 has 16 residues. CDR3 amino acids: CASSHSGTSGSNEQYF. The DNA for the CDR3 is TGTGCCAGCAGTCACTCCGGGACTAGCGGGAGCAATGAGCAGTATTTT.